Following are 30 T cell receptor beta chains from one sample sequenced in a study of Ad26.COV2.S vaccination and SARS-CoV-2 variants. Treatment of the sample: approximately 18 received Ad26.COV2.S at low or high dose, single or two shots; roughly 5 received placebo; per-sample allocation not given. Sampling happened 63 days after the first vaccine or placebo injection. Libraries were prepared by immunoSEQ multiplex PCR; TCRdb keeps only in-frame clonotypes and omits some of them. This table has roughly 700,000 clones, roughly 90% appearing once. This specimen consisted of peripheral blood, obtained in a trial of Ad26.COV2.S vaccine versus placebo. Source of these receptors: a person aged 18-65 years who received the Ad26.COV2.S COVID-19 vaccine or a placebo.

This clone was counted a single time. The genes are TRBV5-1 and TRBJ1-2; D is ambiguous. V was shortened by 0 bases and J by 1 base, with 7 bases between the two germline ends. The CDR3 covers 14 residues. Germline V gene data show CDR1 as SGHRS and CDR2 as YFSETQ. The CDR3 region has the DNA TGCGCCAGCAGCTTGGGACTGATTAACTATGGCTACACCTTC. Translating gives CASSLGLINYGYTF.

The V gene is TRBV21-1, the J gene TRBJ1-5. TRBV21-1 is given as a pseudogene. This CDR3 spans 13 amino acids. CDR3 protein: CASSAGPAWPQHF. The DNA for the CDR3 is TGTGCCAGCAGCGCTGGACCAGCCTGGCCCCAGCATTTT.

This chain connects TRBV6-5 to TRBJ2-2; D is ambiguous. The CDR3 has 15 residues. V was shortened by 0 bases and J by 6 bases, with 11 bases between the two germline ends. Per germline, CDR1 MNHEY and CDR2 SVGAGI. The CDR3 sequence: CASSYSPSGPGELFF. The CDR3 DNA reads TGTGCCAGCAGTTACTCCCCATCTGGACCCGGGGAGCTGTTTTTT.

Here the CDR3 reads CASSQDPGEIHGYTF. CDR3 bases: TGTGCCAGCAGCCAAGATCCAGGGGAGATCCATGGCTACACCTTC. V usage is TRBV4-2 and J usage is TRBJ1-2; perhaps TRBD1 as D (6 bases). The CDR3 extends over 15 amino acids. Per germline, CDR1 LGHNA and CDR2 YNFKEQ. V lost 0 bases, J lost 6 bases, and 14 bases lay in between.

The genes are TRBV3-1 (or the pseudogene TRBV3-2) and TRBJ2-7; 11 bases map to TRBD2. Trimming at V came to 3 bases and at J to 3 bases, leaving 7 bases not matched to a gene. Germline values: CDR1 LGHDT, CDR2 YNNKEL (reference sequence). This CDR3 region has 16 residues. The CDR3 DNA is TGTGCCAGCAGCCAGCAAGCCGGGACTAGCGGCTACGAGCAGTACTTC. Encoded protein: CASSQQAGTSGYEQYF.

As regards this clone: Other DNA sequences within the sample encode an identical CDR3. The CDR3 DNA sequence: TGCGCCAGCAGCTCAGGAGAGACCCAGTACTTC. This sequence encodes CASSSGETQYF. J is TRBJ2-5 and V is TRBV5-1, with D uncertain. The CDR3 sequence is 11 residues long. Deletions cut 3 bases from V and 4 bases from J, with 4 bases between. CDR1 SGHRS and CDR2 YFSETQ come from the germline V gene. The whole variable domain, remainder taken from reference TRBV5-1 and TRBJ2-5, is KAGVTQTPRYLIKTRGQQVTLSCSPISGHRSVSWYQQTPGQGLQFLFEYFSETQRNKGNFPGRFSGRQFSNSRSEMNVSTLELGDSALYLCASSSGETQYFGPGTRLLVL.

The V and J genes are TRBV6-5 and TRBJ1-6; D is ambiguous. The germline CDR1 and CDR2 sequences are MNHEY and SVGAGI. The CDR3 spans 12 residues. V lost 6 bases, J lost 9 bases, and 9 bases lay in between. The CDR3 DNA reads as TGTGCCAGCAGAATCGGGAGTTCACCCCTCCACTTT. It translates to CASRIGSSPLHF.

The CDR3 DNA reads TGTGCCAGCAGCGTAGTGGGGACTGGAGGGTCCTACAATGAGCAGTTCTTC. It encodes CASSVVGTGGSYNEQFF. This sequence joins TRBV9 and TRBJ2-1, with a possible D match to TRBD2 (6 bases). The germline CDR1 and CDR2 sequences are SGDLS and YYNGEE. V shed 0 bases and J shed 1 base, with 14 bases lying between them. This CDR3 region has 17 residues. Variable domain in full (rest from reference TRBV9 and TRBJ2-1): DSGVTQTPKHLITATGQRVTLRCSPRSGDLSVYWYQQSLDQGLQFLIQYYNGEERAKGNILERFSAQQFPDLHSELNLSSLELGDSALYFCASSVVGTGGSYNEQFFGPGTRLTVL.

The V gene is TRBV6-5, the J gene TRBJ2-2; D ambiguous. Germline V gives CDR1 MNHEY, CDR2 SVGAGI. V lost 10 bases and J 0 bases, leaving 15 bases between the germline ends. The CDR3 is made up of 15 amino acids. The CDR3 DNA reads as TGTGCCACCGATCGGAGCGCCTCGAACACCGGGGAGCTGTTTTTT. Amino acid sequence: CATDRSASNTGELFF.

V gene TRBV6-5 combines with J gene TRBJ2-7; unclear D gene. Between the trimmed V and J ends, which lost 0 bases and 4 bases, there was a span of 13 bases. Germline CDR1 MNHEY, CDR2 SVGAGI. The CDR3 contains 15 residues. The CDR3 nucleotides read TGTGCCAGCAGTTACTCCCTCAGCGTTTCGTACGAGCAGTACTTC. Protein sequence: CASSYSLSVSYEQYF.

V and J are TRBV24-1 and TRBJ2-2, with D perhaps TRBD1 (6 bases). The length of the CDR3 is 14 residues. With 10 bases removed from V and 5 bases from J, the gap between germline ends came to 16 bases. Germline values: CDR1 KGHDR, CDR2 SFDVKD. The CDR3 DNA sequence: TGTGCCACTACAGGGTCGCCTGCTACCGGGGAGCTGTTTTTT. Translating gives CATTGSPATGELFF.

The genes are TRBV2 and TRBJ2-1; tentative D call: TRBD2 (6 bases). Germline CDR1 is SNHLY and CDR2 is FYNNEI. This CDR3 spans 13 amino acids. V lost 8 bases to trimming and J lost 9 bases, with 17 bases between them. The CDR3 protein is CASGAEGGSEQFF. DNA for the CDR3: TGTGCCAGCGGCGCCGAGGGAGGAAGTGAGCAGTTCTTC.

This chain connects TRBV6-5 to TRBJ2-2, with D tentatively TRBD2 (7 bases). Between the trimmed V and J ends, which lost 6 bases and 2 bases, there was a span of 13 bases. CDR1 is MNHEY and CDR2 is SVGAGI in the germline V gene. The CDR3 covers 15 residues. The CDR3 loop reads CASSPRGANTGELFF. In DNA form, the CDR3 reads TGTGCCAGCAGCCCCCGGGGGGCAAACACCGGGGAGCTGTTTTTT.

The chain is built from TRBV6-2 or TRBV6-3 and TRBJ1-2; D is unclear. CDR1 and CDR2 from the germline V gene are MNHEY and SVGEGT. V dropped 6 bases and J dropped 6 bases, with 14 bases sitting between them. This CDR3 has 13 amino acids. In nucleotides, the CDR3 is TGTGCCAGCAGCCCCAAAGGCCCCCATGGCTACACCTTC. Residues: CASSPKGPHGYTF.

The chain has TRBV4-1 and TRBJ2-1, with D perhaps matching TRBD2 (6 bases). V lost 0 bases, J lost 4 bases, and 10 bases lay in between. The length of the CDR3 is 15 residues. Per the germline V gene, CDR1 is MGHRA and CDR2 is YSYEKL. The CDR3 DNA sequence: TGCGCCAGCAGCCAAGACTCCGGGACTTACAATGAGCAGTTCTTC. Protein sequence: CASSQDSGTYNEQFF.

V is TRBV6-2 or TRBV6-3 and J is TRBJ1-5; TRBD1 aligns across 11 bases. Germline V gene lookup returns CDR1 MNHEY and CDR2 SVGEGT. This CDR3 spans 16 amino acids. The J segment lost 2 bases and the V segment lost 4 bases, leaving 4 bases of the junction unmatched. CDR3 protein: CASSSDRGRGNQPQHF. In DNA, the CDR3 is TGTGCCAGCAGTTCGGACAGGGGGCGAGGCAATCAGCCCCAGCATTTT.

This chain joins TRBV3-1 (or the pseudogene TRBV3-2) and TRBJ2-1; D may be TRBD2 (6 bases). Germline loops: CDR1 LGHDT, CDR2 YNNKEL (reference sequence). V dropped 6 bases and J dropped 1 base, with 7 bases sitting between them. CDR3 length: 13 residues. The CDR3 nucleotides read TGTGCCAGCAGGGGGGGTTCCTACAATGAGCAGTTCTTC. It encodes CASRGGSYNEQFF.

This rearrangement joins TRBV6-2 or TRBV6-3 to TRBJ2-1; D might be TRBD1 or TRBD2, each matching 5 bases. CDR1 and CDR2 (germline): MNHEY, SVGEGT. V was clipped by 5 bases and J by 4 bases, with 15 bases between them. This CDR3 contains 15 residues. The CDR3 DNA is TGTGCCAGCAGTGCTCCGGGACGCATGTACAATGAGCAGTTCTTC. It encodes CASSAPGRMYNEQFF.

This sequence joins TRBV5-1 and TRBJ2-1; tentative D call: TRBD2 (5 bases). V was cut by 7 bases and J by 6 bases, with 14 bases left in between. The germline V gene has CDR1 SGHRS and CDR2 YFSETQ. The CDR3 extends over 13 amino acids. CDR3 DNA: TGCGCCAGCGAGGGTCCCGCCTTCAATGAGCAGTTCTTC. The encoded protein is CASEGPAFNEQFF.

The chain is built from TRBV6-5 and TRBJ1-1, with TRBD1 as a possible D gene (5 bases). The CDR3 covers 14 residues. V shed 0 bases and J shed 10 bases, with 15 bases lying between them. Germline CDR1 reads MNHEY; CDR2 reads SVGAGI. The CDR3 bases are TGTGCCAGCAGTTACTCGAGACAGAGCACCCGAGCTTTCTTT. Its translation: CASSYSRQSTRAFF.

The J gene is TRBJ2-2, the V gene TRBV5-4, with 10 nucleotides matching TRBD1. Per the germline V gene, CDR1 is SGHNT and CDR2 is YYREEE (reference sequence). J lost 3 bases, V lost 6 bases, and 8 bases had no gene match. This CDR3 is 16 amino acids long. CDR3 nucleotide sequence: TGTGCCAGCACCTGGTTTGGGACAGGGGACACCGGGGAGCTGTTTTTT. Its protein product is CASTWFGTGDTGELFF.

This clone showed up just once. The same CDR3 can be traced to other DNA sequences in this sample. The CDR3 DNA is TGTGCCAGCAGCTCGGGGACAGTCACTGAAGCTTTCTTT. Encoded protein: CASSSGTVTEAFF. The rearrangement joins TRBV11-2 to TRBJ1-1; TRBD1 aligns across 7 bases. Germline lookup yields CDR1 SGHAT and CDR2 FQNNGV. V was pared by 4 bases and J by 4 bases, with 3 bases of the junction left unmatched. This CDR3 spans 13 amino acids.

V and J are TRBV19 and TRBJ2-2; 7 bases are shared with TRBD2. Per germline, CDR1 LNHDA and CDR2 SQIVND (reference sequence). The CDR3 is 14 amino acids. DNA for the CDR3: TGTGCTTCGGGCGCGGGGGTAAACACCGGGGAGCTGTTTTTT. Its protein product is CASGAGVNTGELFF. The full variable domain, its missing parts supplied by reference TRBV19 and TRBJ2-2, is DGGITQSPKYLFRKEGQNVTLSCEQNLNHDAMYWYRQDPGQGLRLIYYSQIVNDFQKGDIAEGYSVSREKKESFPLTVTSAQKNPTAFYLCASGAGVNTGELFFGEGSRLTVL.

The rearrangement joins TRBV3-1 (or the pseudogene TRBV3-2) to TRBJ2-7; the D gene is possibly TRBD2 (5 bases). In germline, CDR1 is LGHDT, CDR2 YNNKEL (reference sequence). The CDR3 has 14 residues. Trimming cost V 3 bases and J 3 bases, with 12 bases left between them. The CDR3 coding sequence is TGTGCCAGCAGCCACGGAAGCGGAGGCTACGAGCAGTACTTC. Amino acid sequence: CASSHGSGGYEQYF.

The rearrangement uses TRBV30 and TRBJ2-4; the D is unclear. The germline V gene has CDR1 GTSNPN and CDR2 SVGIG (reference sequence). The CDR3 contains 13 residues. V gave up 4 bases and J gave up 2 bases, with 9 bases separating them. The CDR3 bases are TGTGCCTGGAAAAGGAGTTCCAAAAACATTCAGTACTTC. Translation: CAWKRSSKNIQYF. The variable domain in full, completed from reference TRBV30 and TRBJ2-4, reads SQTIHQWPATLVQPVGSPLSLECTVEGTSNPNLYWYRQAAGRGLQLLFYSVGIGQISSEVPQNLSASRPQDRQFILSSKKLLLSDSGFYLCAWKRSSKNIQYFGAGTRLSVL.

The V gene is TRBV30, the J gene TRBJ1-2; D is uncertain. CDR3 size: 14 residues. Trimming took off 5 bases at V and 4 bases at J, with 17 bases between the two ends. Germline V gene data show CDR1 as GTSNPN and CDR2 as SVGIG (reference sequence). This chain's CDR3 is CAWGSGNGAYGYTF. The CDR3 DNA follows: TGTGCCTGGGGGTCCGGGAACGGCGCCTATGGCTACACCTTC.

The sample holds a few counts of this clone. The chain combines TRBV6-4 with TRBJ2-3, with D hard to call. Germline V gene sequence: CDR1 MRHNA, CDR2 SNTAGT. The V end lost 4 bases, the J end lost 4 bases, and 18 bases lay between the germline ends. This CDR3 is 16 amino acids long. CDR3 coding DNA: TGTGCCAGCAGTGCCCGCGTTTCCTCCTCCCCAGATACGCAGTATTTT. As protein: CASSARVSSSPDTQYF.

The chain couples TRBV24-1 to TRBJ2-3; unclear D gene. V shed 4 bases and J shed 3 bases, with 16 bases lying between them. Germline CDR1 reads KGHDR; CDR2 reads SFDVKD. The CDR3 is 16 amino acids. The CDR3 region has the DNA TGTGCCACCAGTGAGCCCCGATCCTTGGGTACAGATACGCAGTATTTT. Protein product: CATSEPRSLGTDTQYF.

CDR3 loop: CASSIGQPNTGELFF. CDR3 DNA sequence: TGCGCCAGCAGCATCGGACAGCCAAACACCGGGGAGCTGTTTTTT. This chain connects TRBV5-1 to TRBJ2-2, with D possibly being TRBD1 (6 bases). Germline loops: CDR1 SGHRS, CDR2 YFSETQ. V lost 4 bases to trimming and J lost 2 bases, with 12 bases between them. The length of the CDR3 is 15 residues.

The chain uses TRBV7-3 and TRBJ2-3; D is possibly TRBD2 (6 bases). With 0 bases removed from V and 2 bases from J, the gap between germline ends came to 9 bases. CDR1 and CDR2 from the germline V gene are SGHTA and FQGTGA. The CDR3 is made up of 15 amino acids. CDR3 bases: TGTGCCAGCAGCTTAACGGGGGGAGACACAGATACGCAGTATTTT. This encodes CASSLTGGDTDTQYF.